This entry is about one TCR beta chain. Its antigen is not known. Naive CD8 isolation took CD45RO-negative cells positively selected for CCR7 and excluded terminally differentiated effector memory CD45RA+ cells. V lost 0 bases and J lost 9; bases outside the gene matches: 17. The CDR3 runs to 18 residues. Germline CDR1 is SGHRS and CDR2 is YFSETQ. This specimen belongs to a study of shared clonotypes between healthy human individuals. Overall study findings and caveats: In general, naive subsets displayed greater estimated richness than memory subsets did. Sequencing depth was expected to affect clonotype sharing among donors.

Researchers divided each subset's genomic DNA evenly across several immunoSEQ plates. Assay: immunoSEQ multiplex PCR; the TCRdb copy retains only in-frame clones and omits some. The sample contains a few million clones, over 85% of which appear only once. Sequencing was done on a sample of naive CD8+ T cells from PBMCs. The TCR sequence derives from a man between 18 and 29 years old in good health. Some clones in this sample may be carry-over from other donors' samples. The V gene is TRBV5-1, the J gene TRBJ2-1; TRBD1 matches at 8 bases. The CDR3 here is CASSLAKTRTGFIGEQFF. CDR3 nucleotide sequence: TGCGCCAGCAGCTTGGCCAAAACCCGGACAGGGTTTATCGGTGAGCAGTTCTTC.